This TCR beta chain was retrieved from a study of cytomegalovirus exposure and HLA in healthy donors. 60 Vbeta and 13 Jbeta primers were used in PCR. TCRdb keeps only in-frame clones here, not all; method: immunoSEQ multiplex PCR. Of approximately 190,000 clones detected, around 84% appear once; the ten largest clones hold approximately 2.9%. This TCR was recovered from a woman between 45 and 60 years old in good health and CMV-seropositive. The sample consisted of PBMCs.

For the CDR3, the DNA is TGCGCCAGCAGCCATGGCCTAGCGGGGGGGACCGGGGAGCTGTTTTTT. Protein sequence: CASSHGLAGGTGELFF. The chain joins TRBV5-1 to TRBJ2-2; 12 bases match TRBD2. The CDR3 extends over 16 amino acids. CDR1 is SGHRS and CDR2 is YFSETQ in the germline V gene. The J segment lost 5 bases and the V segment lost 4 bases, leaving 6 bases of the junction unmatched.